This is a list of T cell receptor beta chains from one sample in a study of blood T cell repertoires in COVID-19. Generated by immunoSEQ multiplex PCR, the TCRdb table keeps only in-frame clones and is missing some. The table includes about 200,000 clones, 70% to 90% detected once. The sample comprised peripheral blood. Source of these receptors: an elderly woman with acute or convalescent COVID-19. CDR3s include the opening cysteine and the closing phenylalanine or tryptophan. Fields, in order: clone size, J gene, D gene, V gene, CDR3 protein, CDR3 DNA. The D gene is left open where the match is weak. The size of a clone is reported for some rows only, either as once, few or many, or as a class for expanded clones.

>.|TRBJ1-2|.|TRBV10-3
CATTGGANYGYTF
TGTGCCACCACGGGGGGGGCTAACTATGGCTACACCTTC
>.|TRBJ2-7|.|TRBV10-3
CAISPSLGGQYF
TGTGCCATCAGCCCATCGCTCGGGGGGCAGTACTTC
>.|TRBJ1-5|.|TRBV6-5
CASRQAYSNQPQHF
TGTGCCAGCCGACAGGCCTATAGCAATCAGCCCCAGCATTTT
>.|TRBJ1-1|TRBD1|TRBV7-9
CASSTSGGRGTEAFF
TGTGCCAGCAGCACGTCAGGGGGCAGGGGCACTGAAGCTTTCTTT
>.|TRBJ1-2|TRBD1|TRBV4-2
CASSQPDRGTGYGYTF
TGTGCCAGCAGCCAACCAGACAGGGGTACTGGCTATGGCTACACCTTC
>.|TRBJ1-4|.|TRBV3-1/TRBV3-2
CASSPVWAGDEKLFF
TGTGCCAGCAGCCCTGTTTGGGCAGGGGACGAAAAACTGTTTTTT
>.|TRBJ2-3|.|TRBV19
CASSIEGGTDTQYF
TGTGCCAGTAGTATCGAGGGGGGCACAGATACGCAGTATTTT
>.|TRBJ2-7|TRBD1|TRBV5-4
CASSTPGQGPYEQYF
TGTGCCAGCAGTACCCCGGGACAGGGGCCCTACGAGCAGTACTTC
>.|TRBJ1-1|TRBD1|TRBV7-3
CASSFGQGNPEAFF
TGTGCCAGCAGCTTCGGACAGGGAAACCCTGAAGCTTTCTTT
>.|TRBJ2-2|TRBD1|TRBV11-3
CASSYRTGAGTGELFF
TGTGCCAGCAGCTACCGGACAGGGGCGGGCACCGGGGAGCTGTTTTTT
>.|TRBJ1-6|.|TRBV18
CASSFRQAIEENSPLHF
TGTGCCAGCTCATTCAGACAGGCTATAGAGGAGAATTCACCCCTCCACTTT
>.|TRBJ1-2|TRBD1|TRBV5-4
CASSFGHVGQSYGYTF
TGTGCCAGCAGCTTTGGGCACGTGGGACAGTCGTATGGCTACACCTTC
>.|TRBJ1-2|TRBD1|TRBV18
CASSPGQTLGGYTF
TGTGCCAGCTCACCGGGACAGACCCTCGGGGGCTACACCTTC
>.|TRBJ2-3|TRBD2|TRBV24-1
CATSAAGGEDTQYF
TGTGCCACCAGCGCCGCCGGGGGGGAAGATACGCAGTATTTT
>.|TRBJ2-5|.|TRBV5-5
CASFKATEETQYF
TGTGCCAGTTTCAAGGCAACAGAGGAGACCCAGTACTTC
>.|TRBJ2-2|TRBD1|TRBV19
CASSIKSIGTGDTGELFF
TGTGCCAGTAGTATTAAGTCGATCGGGACAGGGGACACCGGGGAGCTGTTTTTT
>.|TRBJ1-2|TRBD1|TRBV6-6
CASTAGGAGKGYTF
TGTGCCAGCACAGCAGGGGGCGCCGGGAAAGGCTACACCTTC
>.|TRBJ1-2|TRBD1|TRBV29-1
CSATHFGTVYGYTF
TGCAGCGCCACCCATTTCGGGACAGTTTATGGCTACACCTTC
>.|TRBJ1-1|.|TRBV7-9
CASSFQGDTEAFF
TGTGCCAGCAGCTTCCAGGGTGACACTGAAGCTTTCTTT
>.|TRBJ1-6|.|TRBV11-2
CASSLTGVSPLHF
TGTGCCAGCAGCTTAACCGGGGTCTCACCCCTCCACTTT
>.|TRBJ2-5|.|TRBV12-3/TRBV12-4
CASSKQDQETQYF
TGTGCCAGCAGCAAACAGGACCAAGAGACCCAGTACTTC
>.|TRBJ2-5|.|TRBV10-3
CAISGQGQETQYF
TGTGCCATCAGTGGGCAGGGACAAGAGACCCAGTACTTC
>.|TRBJ2-5|TRBD2|TRBV20-1
CSASLPSGRETQYF
TGCAGTGCTAGTCTCCCTAGCGGGAGAGAGACCCAGTACTTC
>.|TRBJ2-4|TRBD2|TRBV6-6
CASSSRVGTSGTLAKNIQYF
TGTGCCAGCAGCTCCCGGGTTGGGACTAGCGGGACTCTAGCCAAAAACATTCAGTACTTC
>.|TRBJ1-1|.|TRBV6-5
CASMFRGTEAFF
TGTGCCAGCATGTTCCGCGGCACTGAAGCTTTCTTT
>.|TRBJ1-2|TRBD1|TRBV7-9
CASSLSGTGVDYGYTF
TGTGCCAGCAGCTTATCTGGGACAGGGGTTGACTATGGCTACACCTTC
>.|TRBJ1-2|.|TRBV11-2
CASSYMNYGYTF
TGTGCCAGCAGCTATATGAACTATGGCTACACCTTC
>.|TRBJ2-3|TRBD2|TRBV19
CASTIAGGSITDTQYF
TGTGCCAGTACCATAGCGGGAGGCAGTATCACAGATACGCAGTATTTT
>.|TRBJ1-2|.|TRBV7-8
CASSQSSQGQRGYTF
TGTGCCAGCAGCCAAAGCTCGCAGGGACAAAGGGGCTACACCTTC
>.|TRBJ2-7|.|TRBV10-3
CAISVSGEGGQYF
TGTGCCATCAGTGTATCGGGGGAAGGAGGGCAGTACTTC
>once|TRBJ1-3|.|TRBV28
CASYDIGGNTIYF
TGTGCCAGCTATGACATTGGTGGAAACACCATATATTTT
>.|TRBJ1-3|.|TRBV18
CASSPGGQHTGNTIYF
TGTGCCAGCTCACCTGGGGGACAACATACTGGAAACACCATATATTTT
>.|TRBJ1-1|TRBD1|TRBV5-1
CASRGQVNTEAFF
TGCGCCAGCAGGGGACAGGTCAACACTGAAGCTTTCTTT
>.|TRBJ2-2|TRBD2|TRBV19
CASSSQRAGGTTGELFF
TGTGCCAGTAGCAGCCAAAGAGCGGGAGGCACCACCGGGGAGCTGTTTTTT
>once|TRBJ2-3|.|TRBV7-8
CASSLVAETDTQYF
TGTGCCAGCAGCTTAGTAGCGGAAACAGATACGCAGTATTTT
>.|TRBJ2-1|.|TRBV2
CASKESINEQFF
TGTGCCAGCAAGGAGAGTATAAATGAGCAGTTCTTC
>.|TRBJ2-6|.|TRBV18
CASSPVLASGANVLTF
TGTGCCAGCTCACCCGTTCTAGCGTCTGGGGCCAACGTCCTGACTTTC
>.|TRBJ2-1|TRBD2|TRBV18
CASSPTATSGYNEQFF
TGTGCCAGCTCACCCACCGCTACTAGCGGGTACAATGAGCAGTTCTTC
>.|TRBJ2-7|TRBD1|TRBV16
CASSRATGSSYEQYF
TGTGCCAGCAGCCGGGCGACAGGGTCCTCATACGAGCAGTACTTC
>.|TRBJ1-6|.|TRBV6-5
CASTLWGGTNSPLHF
TGTGCCAGCACCCTGTGGGGCGGCACTAATTCACCCCTCCACTTT
>.|TRBJ2-7|TRBD1|TRBV15
CATSRVDPPPRGPYEQYF
TGTGCCACCAGCAGAGTTGATCCCCCCCCCAGGGGGCCCTACGAGCAGTACTTC
>.|TRBJ2-1|TRBD2|TRBV7-8
CASSPIRTSGNNEQFF
TGTGCCAGCAGCCCTATTAGGACTAGCGGTAACAATGAGCAGTTCTTC
>.|TRBJ2-4|TRBD1|TRBV4-3
CASSQWPTGGLDIQYF
TGCGCCAGCAGCCAATGGCCGACAGGGGGTTTGGACATTCAGTACTTC
>.|TRBJ2-5|.|TRBV6-6
CASSASAGETQYF
TGTGCCAGCAGTGCCTCAGCGGGAGAGACCCAGTACTTC
>.|TRBJ1-4|.|TRBV28
CASREEITNEKLFF
TGTGCCAGCAGGGAGGAAATCACTAATGAAAAACTGTTTTTT
>.|TRBJ1-2|TRBD1|TRBV4-3
CASSQGQGAFGYTF
TGCGCCAGCAGCCAAGGGCAGGGGGCCTTTGGCTACACCTTC
>.|TRBJ2-7|.|TRBV7-2
CASSLSAVSSYEQYF
TGTGCCAGCAGCCTATCAGCGGTTAGCTCCTACGAGCAGTACTTC
>.|TRBJ1-2|TRBD1|TRBV5-1
CASTPGQGLGYTF
TGCGCCAGCACCCCCGGACAGGGGCTTGGCTACACCTTC
>once|TRBJ1-2|.|TRBV6-5
CASSSQGGGGYTF
TGTGCCAGCAGTAGCCAGGGCGGAGGGGGCTACACCTTC
>.|TRBJ2-1|TRBD2|TRBV5-1
CASSQISGNVNEQFF
TGCGCCAGCAGCCAGATTAGCGGGAATGTCAATGAGCAGTTCTTC
>.|TRBJ1-2|.|TRBV20-1
CSASPFGDYGYTF
TGCAGTGCTAGTCCCTTCGGGGACTATGGCTACACCTTC
>few|TRBJ1-5|TRBD1|TRBV19
CASSPGQGNQPQHF
TGTGCCAGTAGCCCGGGACAGGGTAATCAGCCCCAGCATTTT
>.|TRBJ1-2|.|TRBV9
CASSVAQGQSYGYTF
TGTGCCAGCAGCGTAGCCCAGGGACAATCCTATGGCTACACCTTC
>few|TRBJ1-5|.|TRBV2
CAVGPGLSNQPQHF
TGTGCCGTAGGGCCAGGGCTAAGCAATCAGCCCCAGCATTTT
>.|TRBJ2-5|TRBD2|TRBV5-6
CASSLVGTSVFQETQYF
TGTGCCAGCAGCTTGGTCGGGACTAGCGTTTTCCAAGAGACCCAGTACTTC
>.|TRBJ1-3|.|TRBV4-1
CASSPYWAGSGNTIYF
TGCGCCAGCAGCCCCTACTGGGCGGGCTCTGGAAACACCATATATTTT
>.|TRBJ2-7|TRBD2|TRBV2
CASTSRLAVHEQYF
TGTGCCTCCACCTCTCGTCTAGCGGTCCACGAGCAGTACTTC
>.|TRBJ2-1|.|TRBV6-5
CASSLFFGIGEQFF
TGTGCCAGCAGTCTCTTCTTCGGGATCGGAGAGCAGTTCTTC